What follows are 27 T cell receptor beta chains derived from one specimen sequenced in a study of patients and donors after allogeneic stem cell transplantation. A single record per CDR3 protein comes from TCRdb applying MiXCR to the RT-PCR reads. Of some 960,000 distinct CDR3 sequences listed, 15% to 20% were seen once; the top ten hold under 6.5%. The sample consisted of blood, either unsorted or a sorted T cell fraction (not recorded which). The receptors come from a human donor who was either an allogeneic HSCT recipient or a stem cell or donor lymphocyte infusion donor (not recorded which). It is not recorded whose cells these are; they may come from a transplant donor.

This clonotype showed up just a few times. V and J are TRBV27 and TRBJ1-6; 7 bases are shared with TRBD1. There are 13 residues in the CDR3. Per the germline V gene, CDR1 is MNHEY and CDR2 is SMNVEV (reference sequence). The ends lost 5 bases at V and 14 bases at J; junction bases unmatched: 9. CDR3 in DNA: TGTGCCAGCAGTGGGGGGACAGTTACCACCCTCCACTTT. Its protein is CASSGGTVTTLHF.

This clonotype was counted between two and nine times. This chain connects TRBV7-9 to TRBJ1-1; 10 bases align to TRBD1. V shed 5 bases, J shed 4 bases, and the junction held 13 bases outside the gene matches. The germline V gene encodes CDR1 SEHNR and CDR2 FQNEAQ (reference sequence). CDR3 length equals 17 residues. CDR3 in DNA: TGTGCCAGCAGCCGCCAACCGGGACAGGGGACGGGCACTGAAGCTTTCTTT. Translated: CASSRQPGQGTGTEAFF.

This clonotype turned up a few times. This chain connects TRBV12-5 to TRBJ2-2; TRBD1 aligns across 8 bases. The germline V gene has CDR1 LGHNT and CDR2 FRNRAP. Trimming cost V 6 bases and J 2 bases; bases outside gene matches: 5. This CDR3 has 15 residues. CDR3 residues: CASGAGQVNTGELFF. As DNA, the CDR3 is TGTGCTAGTGGGGCGGGACAGGTTAACACCGGGGAGCTGTTTTTT.

This clonotype was observed a few times. This chain links TRBV6-2 or TRBV6-3 with TRBJ1-2, with TRBD1 identical over 9 bases. Germline V gene data show CDR1 as MNHEY and CDR2 as SVGEGT. This CDR3 is built from 13 residues. V lost 7 bases and J lost 3; bases outside the gene matches: 3. CDR3 DNA: TGTGCCAGCAAAAGGACAGGGGACTATGGCTACACCTTC. Amino acid sequence: CASKRTGDYGYTF.

This clonotype was seen many times. The genes are TRBV11-2 and TRBJ2-5; 14 nucleotides agree with TRBD2. V trimming: 6 bases; J trimming: 3 bases; junction bases outside the gene matches: 3. CDR3 length: 15 amino acids. CDR1 and CDR2 (germline): SGHAT, FQNNGV. CDR3 residues: CASSPGLAGEETQYF. The DNA of the CDR3 is TGTGCCAGCAGTCCGGGACTAGCGGGGGAAGAGACCCAGTACTTC.

In DNA, the CDR3 is TGTGCCAGCAGTAACAGGGAAAACATTCAGTACTTC. Its translation: CASSNRENIQYF. The chain combines TRBV6-5 with TRBJ2-4; D perhaps matches TRBD1 (6 bases). Germline V gene sequence: CDR1 MNHEY, CDR2 SVGAGI. CDR3 length: 12 residues. The V end lost 5 bases, the J end lost 5 bases, and 7 bases lay between the germline ends.

This clonotype was observed a few times. As DNA, the CDR3 is TGTGCCAGCAGCTTGGAGTCAGTCACCGGGGAGCTGTTTTTT. As protein: CASSLESVTGELFF. The chain recombines TRBV5-5 with TRBJ2-2; D is unresolved. V was shortened by 0 bases and J by 4 bases, with 7 bases between the two germline ends. The germline CDR1 and CDR2 sequences are SGHKS and YYEKEE (reference sequence). CDR3 length: 14 amino acids.

This clonotype was detected ten times or more. This chain connects TRBV2 to TRBJ1-1; TRBD1 matches at 9 bases. J was trimmed by 1 base and V by 6 bases; bases with no gene match: 6. CDR3 length: 15 amino acids. From germline, CDR1 is SNHLY and CDR2 FYNNEI. The CDR3 coding sequence is TGTGCCAGCAGCGTGGGACAGGGTGGGAACACTGAAGCTTTCTTT. Residues: CASSVGQGGNTEAFF.

This chain uses TRBV7-3 with TRBJ2-3, with D tentatively TRBD2 (6 bases). This CDR3 region has 15 residues. CDR1 is SGHTA, CDR2 FQGTGA, per germline. Deletions cut 3 bases from V and 0 bases from J, with 10 bases between. CDR3 loop: CASSFIAASTDTQYF. In nucleotides, the CDR3 is TGTGCCAGCAGCTTCATAGCGGCTAGCACAGATACGCAGTATTTT.

This clonotype was recorded only once. The chain has TRBV7-2 and TRBJ2-7, with D hard to call. This CDR3 has 13 amino acids. Germline V CDR1 and CDR2: SGHTA, FQGNSA. V was pared by 4 bases and J by 3 bases, with 10 bases between. CDR3 nucleotide sequence: TGTGCCAGCAGCTCACCCCAAATCTACGAGCAGTACTTC. Translating gives CASSSPQIYEQYF.

The V gene is TRBV4-3, the J gene TRBJ2-1; TRBD2 matches 11 bases. Per the germline V gene, CDR1 is LGHNA and CDR2 is YSLEER. This CDR3 contains 16 residues. Unmatched junction bases numbered 6, after V lost 4 bases and J lost 4 bases. As DNA, the CDR3 is TGCGCCAGCAGCCTCAATAGACTAGCGGGGTACAATGAGCAGTTCTTC. Its translation is CASSLNRLAGYNEQFF.

This clonotype was seen a handful of times. This rearrangement joins TRBV20-1 to TRBJ1-5, with 7 bases that match TRBD1. The germline V gene has CDR1 DFQATT and CDR2 SNEGSKA (reference sequence). The CDR3 loop spans 19 amino acids. Trimming removed 3 bases from V and 1 base from J; junction bases left unmatched: 18. This chain's CDR3 is CSASSPVHRGLGSNQPQHF. DNA for the CDR3: TGCAGTGCTAGTTCTCCAGTCCACAGGGGCCTTGGGAGCAATCAGCCCCAGCATTTT.

This clonotype has just a few counts. The chain couples TRBV12-3 or TRBV12-4 to TRBJ2-2; D unresolved. Trimming took off 6 bases at V and 3 bases at J, with 5 bases between the two ends. This CDR3 is built from 12 residues. The CDR3 reads CASSADTGELFF. The DNA of the CDR3 is TGTGCCAGCAGCGCGGACACCGGGGAGCTGTTTTTT.

This clonotype occurred a few times. DNA of the CDR3: TGTGCCAGCAGCCCTAGAAGGGACAGCTATGGCTACACCTTC. Translating it yields CASSPRRDSYGYTF. The chain has TRBV7-2 and TRBJ1-2; TRBD1 matches at 7 bases. Unmatched junction bases numbered 7, after V lost 5 bases and J lost 4 bases. Germline assignment: CDR1 SGHTA and CDR2 FQGNSA. This CDR3 is 14 amino acids long.

This clonotype was detected a few times. V usage is TRBV9 and J usage is TRBJ1-3, with D possibly being TRBD1 (5 bases). The length of the CDR3 is 14 residues. Trimming pared 4 bases from V and 7 bases from J, leaving 15 bases between. Germline V gene sequence: CDR1 SGDLS, CDR2 YYNGEE. This CDR3 is CASSPTQGSNTIYF. Written as DNA, the CDR3 is TGTGCCAGCAGCCCAACTCAGGGTTCCAACACCATATATTTT. Complete variable domain (other parts from reference TRBV9 and TRBJ1-3): DSGVTQTPKHLITATGQRVTLRCSPRSGDLSVYWYQQSLDQGLQFLIQYYNGEERAKGNILERFSAQQFPDLHSELNLSSLELGDSALYFCASSPTQGSNTIYFGEGSWLTVV.

The chain joins TRBV5-1 to TRBJ1-6; 9 bases are shared with TRBD1. The CDR3 is made up of 15 amino acids. Germline V gives CDR1 SGHRS, CDR2 YFSETQ. After removal of 4 bases from V and 9 bases from J, the junction contained 8 bases not matched to a gene. The CDR3 bases are TGCGCCAGCAGCATCCGGGACAGGGAGGCTTCACCCCTCCACTTT. Translated: CASSIRDREASPLHF.

The table lists this clonotype with a few counts. This chain connects TRBV5-1 to TRBJ1-6; no clear D gene. Germline lookup yields CDR1 SGHRS and CDR2 YFSETQ. Trimming stripped 2 bases from V and 7 bases from J, with 10 bases between. The CDR3 is 14 residues long. CDR3 region: CASSFEGGNSPLHF. The CDR3 coding sequence is TGCGCCAGCAGCTTTGAGGGTGGGAATTCACCCCTCCACTTT.

This clonotype was picked up a small number of times. The J gene is TRBJ1-1, the V gene TRBV6-5; D unresolved. Trimming took 0 bases from V and 3 from J, leaving 8 bases between them. Per the germline V gene, CDR1 is MNHEY and CDR2 is SVGAGI. This CDR3 is 14 amino acids long. The CDR3 DNA is TGTGCCAGCAGTTACTCAGGCGGCTACACTGAAGCTTTCTTT. This translates into CASSYSGGYTEAFF.

The V call is TRBV30, the J call TRBJ1-1; no definite D call. CDR1 is GTSNPN, CDR2 SVGIG, per germline (reference sequence). V lost 2 bases and J 6 bases, leaving 10 bases between the germline ends. The CDR3 has 12 residues. DNA of the CDR3: TGTGCCTGGAGTCGGATTCCCCCTGAAGCTTTCTTT. Translated, it gives CAWSRIPPEAFF.

This clonotype showed up just a few times. J is TRBJ2-3 and V is TRBV9; D may match TRBD1 or TRBD2 (5 bases each). With 6 bases removed from V and 2 bases from J, the gap between germline ends came to 10 bases. Germline lookup yields CDR1 SGDLS and CDR2 YYNGEE. The CDR3 is 13 amino acids. CDR3 sequence: CASTRGDTDTQYF. The CDR3, as DNA: TGTGCCAGCACCAGAGGGGACACAGATACGCAGTATTTT.

The rearrangement joins TRBV27 to TRBJ2-1, with 11 bases that match TRBD1. V shed 5 bases and J 9 bases; nucleotides not matched to a gene: 12. Germline V gives CDR1 MNHEY, CDR2 SMNVEV (reference sequence). The CDR3 has 16 amino acids. CDR3 coding DNA: TGTGCCAGCAGTCTCGGGACAGGGGGACCCCCACGTGAGCAGTTCTTC. Its translation is CASSLGTGGPPREQFF.

In this sample, this clonotype turned up a few times. The chain is built from TRBV20-1 and TRBJ1-5, with TRBD1 matching over 9 bases. This CDR3 spans 19 amino acids. V was pared by 0 bases and J by 2 bases, with 14 bases of the junction left unmatched. Germline V gene sequence: CDR1 DFQATT, CDR2 SNEGSKA (reference sequence). CDR3 amino acids: CSARDIGTGTTHRNQPQHF. CDR3 DNA sequence: TGCAGTGCTAGAGATATAGGGACAGGGACAACCCATCGCAATCAGCCCCAGCATTTT.

This clonotype has just a few counts. The J gene is TRBJ2-1, the V gene TRBV5-1, with D possibly being TRBD2 (6 bases). The ends were cut back, 8 bases at V and 7 bases at J, with 19 bases in the middle. This CDR3 contains 14 residues. Germline lookup yields CDR1 SGHRS and CDR2 YFSETQ. CDR3 in DNA: TGCGCCAGTGATTCCGACCCCGGGGGTAATGAGCAGTTCTTC. It specifies CASDSDPGGNEQFF.

This clonotype came up a few times. This chain joins TRBV20-1 and TRBJ1-3, with a tentative D call TRBD1 (6 bases). The CDR3 sequence is 19 residues long. Germline values: CDR1 DFQATT, CDR2 SNEGSKA (reference sequence). The V end lost 1 base, the J end lost 0 bases, and 22 bases lay between the germline ends. Written as DNA, the CDR3 is TGCAGTGCTAGAGGAACCGGTTTCAGGGGACCCCCCTCTGGAAACACCATATATTTT. Residues: CSARGTGFRGPPSGNTIYF.

V is TRBV20-1 and J is TRBJ2-1, with 9 bases aligning to TRBD2. This CDR3 has 15 amino acids. V was clipped by 4 bases and J by 5 bases; unmatched bases: 9. Germline CDR1 DFQATT, CDR2 SNEGSKA (reference sequence). The CDR3 loop reads CSATRGGAVHNEQFF. The CDR3 bases are TGCAGTGCTACTCGCGGGGGGGCCGTCCACAATGAGCAGTTCTTC.

The sample holds a few counts of this clonotype. The rearrangement links TRBV20-1 to TRBJ1-2, with 10 nucleotides matching TRBD1. J lost 7 bases, V lost 5 bases, and 10 bases had no gene match. The length of the CDR3 is 14 residues. CDR1 and CDR2 (germline): DFQATT, SNEGSKA (reference sequence). The CDR3 loop is CSAGLDRGRGGYTF. Here the CDR3 DNA reads TGCAGTGCTGGCCTAGACAGGGGGCGAGGTGGCTACACCTTC.

The rearrangement links TRBV15 to TRBJ1-3, with a possible D match to TRBD1 (5 bases). Deletions cut 0 bases from V and 3 bases from J, with 12 bases between. Germline CDR1 and CDR2: LNHNV and YYDKDF (reference sequence). The CDR3 runs to 16 residues. Here the CDR3 reads CATSRDHPGHGNTIYF. The CDR3 nucleotides read TGTGCCACCAGCAGAGACCACCCGGGGCATGGAAACACCATATATTTT. Using reference TRBV15 and TRBJ1-3 for the parts outside the CDR3, the full variable domain is DAMVIQNPRYQVTQFGKPVTLSCSQTLNHNVMYWYQQKSSQAPKLLFHYYDKDFNNEADTPDNFQSRRPNTSFCFLDIRSPGLGDTAMYLCATSRDHPGHGNTIYFGEGSWLTVV.